Here is one T cell receptor beta chain with its context. CDR3 length: 15 residues. Germline V gene sequence: CDR1 SGHDN, CDR2 FVKESK. Between the trimmed V and J ends, which lost 1 base and 2 bases, there was a span of 9 bases. A single record per CDR3 protein comes from TCRdb applying MiXCR to the RT-PCR reads. The sample contains about 680,000 distinct CDR3 sequences, 13% to 15% of which appear only once. The rearrangement links TRBV14 to TRBJ1-5; perhaps TRBD1 as D (5 bases). This clonotype originated in a female donor in good health, serving as a healthy control. The specimen sequenced was memory CD4+ T cells from blood. This CDR3 reads CASSQGREGNQPQHF. In nucleotides, the CDR3 is TGTGCCAGCAGCCAAGGCAGGGAAGGCAATCAGCCCCAGCATTTT.